The clone carrying this T cell receptor (beta chain) showed up many times. Its antigen is not known. The data belong to a study of T cells in Graves' hyperthyroidism and ophthalmopathy. Patients aged 18 to 65 had newly diagnosed hyperthyroidism that had lasted under 2 months. From RNA transcripts, TCR beta CDR3 regions were amplified. With the HTBI primer set, the TCR CDR3 went through a first round of RT-PCR. TCRdb re-called the multiplex PCR reads with MiXCR, one entry per CDR3 protein. The sample lists just under 750,000 distinct CDR3 sequences, just over 35% occurring once. Trimming cost V 2 bases and J 5 bases, with 16 bases left between them. This CDR3 region has 16 residues. CDR1 SGHRS and CDR2 YFSETQ come from the germline V gene. Overall study findings and caveats: In simple terms, a model built on 13 V-J features told ophthalmopathy apart from stable hyperthyroidism.

The TCR sequence derives from a woman aged 40 to 50 with Graves' hyperthyroidism. Sequencing was carried out using blood. The rearrangement links TRBV5-1 to TRBJ1-4; D might be TRBD1 (6 bases). CDR3 protein: CASSFGTGAGNEKLFF. The CDR3 region has the DNA TGCGCCAGCAGCTTCGGTACGGGGGCAGGGAATGAAAAACTGTTTTTT.